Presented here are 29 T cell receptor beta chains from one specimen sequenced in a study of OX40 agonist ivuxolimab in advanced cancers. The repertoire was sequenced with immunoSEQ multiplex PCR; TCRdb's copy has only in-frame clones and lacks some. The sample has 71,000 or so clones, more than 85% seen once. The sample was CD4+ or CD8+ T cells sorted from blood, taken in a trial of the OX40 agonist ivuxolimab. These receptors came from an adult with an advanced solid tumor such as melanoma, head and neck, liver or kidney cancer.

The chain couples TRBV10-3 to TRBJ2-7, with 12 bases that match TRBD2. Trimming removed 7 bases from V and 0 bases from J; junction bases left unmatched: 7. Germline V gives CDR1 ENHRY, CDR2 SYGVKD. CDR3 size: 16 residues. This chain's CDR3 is CAITPRLAGASYEQYF. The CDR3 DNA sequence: TGTGCCATCACCCCGAGACTAGCGGGAGCCTCCTACGAGCAGTACTTC.

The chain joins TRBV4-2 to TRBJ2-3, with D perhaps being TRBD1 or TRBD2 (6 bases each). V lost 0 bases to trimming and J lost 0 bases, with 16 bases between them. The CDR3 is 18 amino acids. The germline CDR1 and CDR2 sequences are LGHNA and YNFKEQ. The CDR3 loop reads CASSQDRGGGSSTDTQYF. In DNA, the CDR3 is TGTGCCAGCAGCCAAGATCGAGGGGGAGGATCAAGCACAGATACGCAGTATTTT.

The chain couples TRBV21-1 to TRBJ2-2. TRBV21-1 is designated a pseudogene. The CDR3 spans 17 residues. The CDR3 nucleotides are TGTGCCAGCAGTGAGGGGTTAAAGGAGATAAACACCGGGGAGCTGTTTTTT. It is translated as CASSEGLKEINTGELFF.

CDR3 sequence reads: CASSPRQGWTGELFF. CDR3 DNA sequence: TGTGCCAGCAGCCCAAGACAGGGTTGGACCGGGGAGCTGTTTTTT. This chain links TRBV7-9 with TRBJ2-2; 7 bases agree with TRBD1. The CDR3 is 15 amino acids. J gave up 5 bases and V 5 bases, and 8 bases lay outside the gene matches. The germline gives CDR1 SEHNR, CDR2 FQNEAQ (reference sequence).

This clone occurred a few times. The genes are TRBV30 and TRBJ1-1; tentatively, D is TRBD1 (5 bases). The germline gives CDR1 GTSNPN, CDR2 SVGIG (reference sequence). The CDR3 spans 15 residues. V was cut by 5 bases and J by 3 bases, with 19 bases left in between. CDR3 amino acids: CAWDTGLSGDTEAFF. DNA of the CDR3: TGTGCCTGGGACACGGGACTTTCGGGGGACACTGAAGCTTTCTTT.

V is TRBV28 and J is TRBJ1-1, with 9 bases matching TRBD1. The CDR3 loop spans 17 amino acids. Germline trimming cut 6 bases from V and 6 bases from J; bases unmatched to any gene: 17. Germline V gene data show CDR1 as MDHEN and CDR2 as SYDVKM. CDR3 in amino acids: CASSSGTGTGGLAEAFF. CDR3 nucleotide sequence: TGTGCCAGCAGCTCCGGGACAGGGACGGGCGGCCTCGCTGAAGCTTTCTTT. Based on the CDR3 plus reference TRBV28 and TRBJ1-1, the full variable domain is DVKVTQSSRYLVKRTGEKVFLECVQDMDHENMFWYRQDPGLGLRLIYFSYDVKMKEKGDIPEGYSVSREKKERFSLILESASTNQTSMYLCASSSGTGTGGLAEAFFGQGTRLTVV.

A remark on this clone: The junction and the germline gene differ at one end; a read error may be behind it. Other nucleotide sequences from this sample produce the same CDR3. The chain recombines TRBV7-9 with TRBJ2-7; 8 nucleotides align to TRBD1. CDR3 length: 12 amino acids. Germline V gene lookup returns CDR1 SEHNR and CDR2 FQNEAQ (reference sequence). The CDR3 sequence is CASSLTGDEQYF. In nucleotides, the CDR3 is TGTGCCAGTAGCTTGACAGGGGACGAGCAGTACTTC.

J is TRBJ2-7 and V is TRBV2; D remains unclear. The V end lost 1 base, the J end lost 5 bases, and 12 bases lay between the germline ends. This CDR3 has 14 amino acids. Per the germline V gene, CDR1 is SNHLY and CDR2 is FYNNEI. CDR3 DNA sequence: TGTGCCAGCAGTGAAGGTTCAGGCGCCGACGAGCAGTACTTC. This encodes CASSEGSGADEQYF.

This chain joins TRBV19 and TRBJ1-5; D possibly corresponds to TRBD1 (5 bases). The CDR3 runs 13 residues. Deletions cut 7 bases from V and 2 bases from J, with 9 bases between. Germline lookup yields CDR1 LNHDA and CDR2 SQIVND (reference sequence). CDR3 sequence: CASTQGGNQPQHF. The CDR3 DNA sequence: TGTGCCAGTACTCAGGGCGGCAATCAGCCCCAGCATTTT.

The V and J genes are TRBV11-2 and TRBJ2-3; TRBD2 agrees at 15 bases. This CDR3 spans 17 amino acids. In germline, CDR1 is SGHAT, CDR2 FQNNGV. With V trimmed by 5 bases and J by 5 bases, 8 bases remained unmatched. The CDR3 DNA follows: TGTGCCAGCAGCACCGGACTAGCGGGAGGGCCAGGAGATACGCAGTATTTT. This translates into CASSTGLAGGPGDTQYF.

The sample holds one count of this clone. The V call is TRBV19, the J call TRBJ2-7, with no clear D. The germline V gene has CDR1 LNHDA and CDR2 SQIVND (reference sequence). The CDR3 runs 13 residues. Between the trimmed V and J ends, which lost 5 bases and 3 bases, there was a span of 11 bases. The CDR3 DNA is TGTGCCAGTAGTGTTGGTTACAGCTACGAGCAGTACTTC. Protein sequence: CASSVGYSYEQYF. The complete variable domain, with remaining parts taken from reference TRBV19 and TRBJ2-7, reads DGGITQSPKYLFRKEGQNVTLSCEQNLNHDAMYWYRQDPGQGLRLIYYSQIVNDFQKGDIAEGYSVSREKKESFPLTVTSAQKNPTAFYLCASSVGYSYEQYFGPGTRLTVT.

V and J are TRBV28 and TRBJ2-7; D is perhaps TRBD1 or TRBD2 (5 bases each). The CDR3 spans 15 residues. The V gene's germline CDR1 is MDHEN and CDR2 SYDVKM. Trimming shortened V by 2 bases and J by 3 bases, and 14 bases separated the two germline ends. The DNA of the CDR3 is TGTGCCAGCAGTTTAGGGGGTGAGAGGCGCTACGAGCAGTACTTC. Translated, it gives CASSLGGERRYEQYF.

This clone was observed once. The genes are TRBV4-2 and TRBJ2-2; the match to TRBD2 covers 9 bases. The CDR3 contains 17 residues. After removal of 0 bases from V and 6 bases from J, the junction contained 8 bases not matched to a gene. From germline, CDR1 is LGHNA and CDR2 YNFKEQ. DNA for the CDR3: TGTGCCAGCAGCCAAGATTTTAGCGGGAGAATCCCCGGGGAGCTGTTTTTT. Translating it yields CASSQDFSGRIPGELFF.

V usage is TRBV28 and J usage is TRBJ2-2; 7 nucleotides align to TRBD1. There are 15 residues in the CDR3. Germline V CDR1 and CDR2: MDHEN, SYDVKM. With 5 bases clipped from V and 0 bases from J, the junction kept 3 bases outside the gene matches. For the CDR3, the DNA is TGTGCCAGCAGTCCAGGGACAGCGAACACCGGGGAGCTGTTTTTT. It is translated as CASSPGTANTGELFF.

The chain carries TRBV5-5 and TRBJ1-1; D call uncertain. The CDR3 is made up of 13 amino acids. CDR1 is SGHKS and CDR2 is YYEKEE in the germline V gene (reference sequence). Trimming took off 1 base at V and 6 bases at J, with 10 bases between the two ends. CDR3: CASSLPGRPEAFF. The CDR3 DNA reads TGTGCCAGCAGCTTGCCCGGGAGGCCTGAAGCTTTCTTT. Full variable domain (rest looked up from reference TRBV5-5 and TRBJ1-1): DAGVTQSPTHLIKTRGQQVTLRCSPISGHKSVSWYQQVLGQGPQFIFQYYEKEERGRGNFPDRFSARQFPNYSSELNVNALLLGDSALYLCASSLPGRPEAFFGQGTRLTVV.

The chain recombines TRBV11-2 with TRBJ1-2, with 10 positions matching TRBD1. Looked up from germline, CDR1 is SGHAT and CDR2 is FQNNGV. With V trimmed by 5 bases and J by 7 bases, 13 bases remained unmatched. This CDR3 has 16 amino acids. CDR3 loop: CASSISGTGAVGGYTF. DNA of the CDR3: TGTGCCAGCAGCATCTCCGGGACAGGGGCGGTCGGTGGCTACACCTTC.

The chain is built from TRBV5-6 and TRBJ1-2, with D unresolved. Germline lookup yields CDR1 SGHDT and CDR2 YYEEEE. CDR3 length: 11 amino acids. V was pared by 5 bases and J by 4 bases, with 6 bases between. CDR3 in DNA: TGTGCCAGCAGTTTCGGCTATGGCTACACCTTC. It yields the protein CASSFGYGYTF. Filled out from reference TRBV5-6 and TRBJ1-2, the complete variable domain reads DAGVTQSPTHLIKTRGQQVTLRCSPKSGHDTVSWYQQALGQGPQFIFQYYEEEERQRGNFPDRFSGHQFPNYSSELNVNALLLGDSALYLCASSFGYGYTFGSGTRLTVV.

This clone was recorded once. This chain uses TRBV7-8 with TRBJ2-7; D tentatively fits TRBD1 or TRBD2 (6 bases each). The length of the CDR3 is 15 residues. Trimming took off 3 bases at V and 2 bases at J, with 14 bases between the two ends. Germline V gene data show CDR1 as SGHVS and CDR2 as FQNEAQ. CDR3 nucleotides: TGTGCCAGCAGCTTCGGGGGCAGTAACCCCTACGAGCAGTACTTC. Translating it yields CASSFGGSNPYEQYF.

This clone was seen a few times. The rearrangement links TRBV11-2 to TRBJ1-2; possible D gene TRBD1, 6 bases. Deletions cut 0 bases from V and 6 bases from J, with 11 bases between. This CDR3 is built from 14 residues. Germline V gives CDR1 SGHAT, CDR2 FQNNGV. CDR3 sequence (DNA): TGTGCCAGCAGCTTAGATCTCGGGGGCAATGGCTACACCTTC. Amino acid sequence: CASSLDLGGNGYTF. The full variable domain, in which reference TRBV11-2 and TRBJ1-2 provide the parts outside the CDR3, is EAGVAQSPRYKIIEKRQSVAFWCNPISGHATLYWYQQILGQGPKLLIQFQNNGVVDDSQLPKDRFSAERLKGVDSTLKIQPAKLEDSAVYLCASSLDLGGNGYTFGSGTRLTVV.

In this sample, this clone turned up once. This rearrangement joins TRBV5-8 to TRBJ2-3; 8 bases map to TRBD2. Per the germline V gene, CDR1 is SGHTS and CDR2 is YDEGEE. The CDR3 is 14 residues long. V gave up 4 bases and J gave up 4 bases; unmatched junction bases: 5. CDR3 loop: CASSQAGAADTQYF. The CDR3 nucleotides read TGTGCCAGCAGCCAAGCGGGAGCGGCAGATACGCAGTATTTT.

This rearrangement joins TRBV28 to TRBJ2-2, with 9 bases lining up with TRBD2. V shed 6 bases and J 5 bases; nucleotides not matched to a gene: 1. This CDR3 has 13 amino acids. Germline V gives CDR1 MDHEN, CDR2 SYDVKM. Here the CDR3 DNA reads TGTGCCAGCAGCCTAGCGGGGACCGGGGAGCTGTTTTTT. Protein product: CASSLAGTGELFF.

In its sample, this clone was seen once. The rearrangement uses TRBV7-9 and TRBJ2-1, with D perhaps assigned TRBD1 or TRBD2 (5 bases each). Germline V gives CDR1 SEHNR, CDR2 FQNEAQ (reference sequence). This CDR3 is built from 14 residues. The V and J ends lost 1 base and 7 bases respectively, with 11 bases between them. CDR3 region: CASSLDGARNEQFF. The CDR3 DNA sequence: TGTGCCAGCAGCTTAGACGGGGCACGGAATGAGCAGTTCTTC.

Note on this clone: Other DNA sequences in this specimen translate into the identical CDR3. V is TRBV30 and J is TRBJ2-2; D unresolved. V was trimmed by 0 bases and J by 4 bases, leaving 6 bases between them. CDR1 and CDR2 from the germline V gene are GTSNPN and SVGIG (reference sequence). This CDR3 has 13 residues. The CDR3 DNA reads TGTGCCTGGAGTGTCCAGGCCACCGGGGAGCTGTTTTTT. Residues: CAWSVQATGELFF.

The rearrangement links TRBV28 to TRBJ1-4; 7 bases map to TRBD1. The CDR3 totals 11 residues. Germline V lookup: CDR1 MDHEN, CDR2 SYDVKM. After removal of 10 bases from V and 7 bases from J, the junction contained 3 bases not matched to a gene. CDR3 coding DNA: TGTGCCACGCAGGGGGTTGAAAAACTGTTTTTT. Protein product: CATQGVEKLFF.

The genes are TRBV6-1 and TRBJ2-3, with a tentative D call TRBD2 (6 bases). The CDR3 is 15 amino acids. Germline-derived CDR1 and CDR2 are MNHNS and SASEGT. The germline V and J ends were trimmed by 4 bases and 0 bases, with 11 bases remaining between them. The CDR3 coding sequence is TGTGCCAGCAGTGGGGACGGGACTAGCACAGATACGCAGTATTTT. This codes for CASSGDGTSTDTQYF.

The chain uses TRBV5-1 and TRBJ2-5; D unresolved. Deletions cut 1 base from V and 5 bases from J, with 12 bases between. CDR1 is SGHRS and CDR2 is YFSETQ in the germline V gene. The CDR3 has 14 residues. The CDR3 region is CASSLLLDGETQYF. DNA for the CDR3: TGCGCCAGCAGCTTGCTCCTAGACGGTGAGACCCAGTACTTC.

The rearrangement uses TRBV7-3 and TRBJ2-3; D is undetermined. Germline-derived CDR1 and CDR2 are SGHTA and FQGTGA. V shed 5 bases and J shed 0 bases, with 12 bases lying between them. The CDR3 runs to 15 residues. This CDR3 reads CASSRLGESTDTQYF. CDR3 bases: TGTGCCAGCAGCCGCTTAGGAGAAAGCACAGATACGCAGTATTTT.

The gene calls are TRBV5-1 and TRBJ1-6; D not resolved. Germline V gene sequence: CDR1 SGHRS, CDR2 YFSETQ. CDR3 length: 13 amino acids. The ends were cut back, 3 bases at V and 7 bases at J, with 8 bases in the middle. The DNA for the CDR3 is TGCGCCAGCAGCTCCGACGGAAATTCACCCCTCCACTTT. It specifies CASSSDGNSPLHF.

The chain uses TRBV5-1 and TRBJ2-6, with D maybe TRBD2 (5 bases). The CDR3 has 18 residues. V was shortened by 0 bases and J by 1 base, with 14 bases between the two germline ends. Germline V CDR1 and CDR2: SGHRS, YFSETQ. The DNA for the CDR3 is TGCGCCAGCAGCTTGGACACTGCGGGCCTTTCTGGGGCCAACGTCCTGACTTTC. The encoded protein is CASSLDTAGLSGANVLTF.